This T cell receptor beta chain was retrieved from a study of cytotoxic CD8 clonotypes in ibrutinib-treated CLL. Overall study context: Researchers reported 11 to 12 relapsed/refractory and about 14 treatment-naive patients, 17 of them IGHV unmutated. Average yields of 255,043 productive templates and 94,082 productive rearrangements characterized the samples.

Deep sequencing aimed at 1 in 200,000 to 1 in 1 million T cells' resolution. Here immunoSEQ multiplex PCR was the method, and the copy in TCRdb shows in-frame clones only, minus some. The table lists roughly 150,000 clones, 76% of them singletons. CDR3 size: 13 residues. Looked up from germline, CDR1 is ENHRY and CDR2 is SYGVKD. Trimming shortened V by 9 bases and J by 7 bases, and 15 bases separated the two germline ends. This TCR came from a human donor with chronic lymphocytic leukemia. The material was PBMCs, obtained after 24 months of ibrutinib treatment. The gene calls are TRBV10-3 and TRBJ1-4; no reliable D call. The CDR3 coding sequence is TGTGCCATTCGGGCACCCTTGGGTGAAAAACTGTTTTTT. Translation gives CAIRAPLGEKLFF.